This T cell receptor beta chain appears in the sequencing data of a study of technical replicates of blood from several donors. TCRdb keeps only in-frame clones here, not all; method: immunoSEQ multiplex PCR. Of approximately 94,000 clones in the sample, 90% to 97% were seen once. CDR1 SGHAT and CDR2 FQNNGV come from the germline V gene. The CDR3 has 13 amino acids. Trimming stripped 1 base from V and 1 base from J, with 5 bases between. Sequenced input: T cells isolated from PBMCs. The source is a human donor in good health. This chain uses TRBV11-2 with TRBJ2-7; D unresolved. The CDR3: CASSLARSYEQYF. The CDR3, as DNA: TGTGCCAGCAGCTTAGCCAGATCCTACGAGCAGTACTTC.